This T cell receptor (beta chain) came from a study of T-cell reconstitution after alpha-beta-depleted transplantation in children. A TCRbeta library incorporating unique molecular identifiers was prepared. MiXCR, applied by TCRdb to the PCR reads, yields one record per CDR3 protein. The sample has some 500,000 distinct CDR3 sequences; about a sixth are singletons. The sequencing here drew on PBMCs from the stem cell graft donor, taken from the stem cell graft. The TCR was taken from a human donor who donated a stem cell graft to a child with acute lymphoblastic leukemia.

CDR3 coding DNA: TGTGCCAGCAGTTTATCGGGGGACAGTTTTTACGAGCAGTACTTC. Translated: CASSLSGDSFYEQYF. This chain connects TRBV27 to TRBJ2-7; 7 bases map to TRBD1. The CDR3 runs 15 residues. Germline CDR1 reads MNHEY; CDR2 reads SMNVEV (reference sequence). V lost 0 bases to trimming and J lost 4 bases; unmatched junction nucleotides: 6.